This T cell receptor (beta chain) was sequenced during a study of vaccination effects on CD4 cells after COVID-19. Study summary: Antigen-specific CD4+ T cells were expanded (with viral peptide pools) by the ViraFEST assay ahead of sequencing.

TCRdb keeps only in-frame clones here, not all; method: immunoSEQ multiplex PCR. The table records tens of thousands of clones, 75% to 80% of them present only once. Cultured cells yielded isolated CD4+ T cells after approximately nine days. Vaccinated recipients, who were negative for nucleocapsid antibodies, had no history of SARS-CoV-2 infection. CDR1 is MNHNS, CDR2 SASEGT, per germline. V shed 4 bases, J shed 8 bases, and the junction held 7 bases outside the gene matches. The CDR3 covers 16 residues. In regard to this clone: The target antigen is unknown.

This sample comprised CD4+ T cells from PBMCs cultured without peptide, obtained before COVID-19 vaccination. The source of this sequence is a human donor who received a COVID-19 vaccine. The rearrangement joins TRBV6-1 to TRBJ2-2; 13 bases agree with TRBD2. CDR3 amino acids: CASSAPGLAGLGELFF. In nucleotides, the CDR3 is TGTGCCAGCAGTGCGCCGGGACTAGCGGGGTTAGGGGAGCTGTTTTTT.